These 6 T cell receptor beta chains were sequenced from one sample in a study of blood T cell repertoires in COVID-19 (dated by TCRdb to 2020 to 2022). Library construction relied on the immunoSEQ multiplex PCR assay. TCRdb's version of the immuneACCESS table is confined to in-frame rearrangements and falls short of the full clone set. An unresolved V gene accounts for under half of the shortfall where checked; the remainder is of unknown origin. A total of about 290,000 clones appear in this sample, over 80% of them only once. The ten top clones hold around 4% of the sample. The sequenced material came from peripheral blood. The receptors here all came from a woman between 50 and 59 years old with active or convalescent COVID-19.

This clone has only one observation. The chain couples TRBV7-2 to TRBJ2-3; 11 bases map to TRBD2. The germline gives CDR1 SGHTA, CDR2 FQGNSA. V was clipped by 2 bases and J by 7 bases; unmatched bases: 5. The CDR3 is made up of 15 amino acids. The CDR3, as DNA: TGTGCCAGCAGCTTAACTAGCGGGAGACCCCATACGCAGTATTTT. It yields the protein CASSLTSGRPHTQYF.

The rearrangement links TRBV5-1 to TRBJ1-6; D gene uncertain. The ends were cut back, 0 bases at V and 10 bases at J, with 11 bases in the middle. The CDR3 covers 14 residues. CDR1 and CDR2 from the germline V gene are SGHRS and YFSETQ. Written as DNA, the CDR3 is TGCGCCAGCAGCTTGGGGCGGATAATGTCACCCCTCCACTTT. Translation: CASSLGRIMSPLHF.

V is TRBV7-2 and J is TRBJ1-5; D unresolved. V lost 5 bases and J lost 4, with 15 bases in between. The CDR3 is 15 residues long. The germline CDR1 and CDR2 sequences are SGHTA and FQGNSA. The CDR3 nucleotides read TGTGCCAGCAGCACATGGCCGGGAGGAAATCAGCCCCAGCATTTT. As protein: CASSTWPGGNQPQHF.

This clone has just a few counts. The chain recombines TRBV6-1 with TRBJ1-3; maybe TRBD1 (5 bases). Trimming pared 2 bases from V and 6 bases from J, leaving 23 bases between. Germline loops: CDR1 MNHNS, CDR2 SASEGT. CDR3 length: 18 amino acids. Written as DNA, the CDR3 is TGTGCCAGCAGTGAATGGCCAAGGAGGGGAACTCAAGAAAACACCATATATTTT. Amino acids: CASSEWPRRGTQENTIYF.

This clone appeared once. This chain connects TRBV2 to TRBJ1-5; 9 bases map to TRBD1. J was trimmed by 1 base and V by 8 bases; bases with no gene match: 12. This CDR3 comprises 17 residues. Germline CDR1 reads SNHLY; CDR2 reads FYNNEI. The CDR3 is CASFPDRGVGSNQPQHF. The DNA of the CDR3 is TGTGCCAGCTTTCCGGACAGGGGCGTCGGGAGCAATCAGCCCCAGCATTTT.

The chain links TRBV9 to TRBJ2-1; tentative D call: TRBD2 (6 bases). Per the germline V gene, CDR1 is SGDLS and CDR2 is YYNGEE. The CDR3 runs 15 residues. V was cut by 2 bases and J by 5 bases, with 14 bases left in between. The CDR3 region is CASSVRGDFDNEQFF. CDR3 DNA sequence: TGTGCCAGCAGCGTTCGAGGGGACTTCGACAATGAGCAGTTCTTC. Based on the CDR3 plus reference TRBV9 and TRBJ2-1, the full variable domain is DSGVTQTPKHLITATGQRVTLRCSPRSGDLSVYWYQQSLDQGLQFLIQYYNGEERAKGNILERFSAQQFPDLHSELNLSSLELGDSALYFCASSVRGDFDNEQFFGPGTRLTVL.